This T cell receptor beta chain was captured in a study of CD8 T cells in Susac syndrome. The RNA, roughly 0.45 to 1 ug, was put through reverse transcription using random hexamers. Amplification of TCR beta CDR3 spanned 54 Vbeta and 13 Jbeta via immunoSEQ multiplex PCR. TCRdb reanalysed the immunoSEQ multiplex PCR reads using MiXCR and keeps one entry per CDR3 protein. Of about 300,000 distinct CDR3 sequences in the sample, 70% to 90% were seen once. With 0 bases removed from V and 0 bases from J, the gap between germline ends came to 19 bases. The CDR3 consists of 19 residues. Germline assignment: CDR1 SGHTA and CDR2 FQGTGA. TEMRA cells were enriched by FACS, while CD8+ and CD4+ T cells were obtained through a negative isolation that was performed magnetically.

The chain is built from TRBV7-3 and TRBJ2-3, with D tentatively TRBD1 (6 bases). Sequencing was done on a sample of CD8+ T cells from PBMCs. This sequence originates from a human donor with multiple sclerosis. The CDR3 loop reads CASSLTGPWVQGSTDTQYF. CDR3 DNA sequence: TGTGCCAGCAGCTTAACGGGACCTTGGGTACAGGGTAGCACAGATACGCAGTATTTT.